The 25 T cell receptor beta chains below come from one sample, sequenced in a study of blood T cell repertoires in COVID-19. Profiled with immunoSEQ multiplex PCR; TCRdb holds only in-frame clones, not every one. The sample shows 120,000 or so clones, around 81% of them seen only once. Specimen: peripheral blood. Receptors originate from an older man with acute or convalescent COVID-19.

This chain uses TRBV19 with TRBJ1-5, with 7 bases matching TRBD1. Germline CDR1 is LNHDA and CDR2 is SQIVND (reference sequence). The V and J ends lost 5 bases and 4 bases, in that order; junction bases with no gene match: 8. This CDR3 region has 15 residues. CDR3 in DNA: TGTGCCAGTAGTGCTTGGGACAGAGGGAATCAGCCCCAGCATTTT. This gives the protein CASSAWDRGNQPQHF.

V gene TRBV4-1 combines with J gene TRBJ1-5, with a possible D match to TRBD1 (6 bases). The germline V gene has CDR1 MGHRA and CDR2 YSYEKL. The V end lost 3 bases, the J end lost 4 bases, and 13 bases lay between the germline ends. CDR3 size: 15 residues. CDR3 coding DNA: TGCGCCAGCAGCCAGGGGATGGACAGTAATCAGCCCCAGCATTTT. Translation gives CASSQGMDSNQPQHF.

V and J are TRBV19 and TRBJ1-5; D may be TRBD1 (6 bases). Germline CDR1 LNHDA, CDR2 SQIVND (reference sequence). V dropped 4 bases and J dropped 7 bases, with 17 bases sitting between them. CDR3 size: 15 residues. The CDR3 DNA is TGTGCCAGTAGTAAACCAGGGGTAGGACGACAGCCCCAGCATTTT. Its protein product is CASSKPGVGRQPQHF.

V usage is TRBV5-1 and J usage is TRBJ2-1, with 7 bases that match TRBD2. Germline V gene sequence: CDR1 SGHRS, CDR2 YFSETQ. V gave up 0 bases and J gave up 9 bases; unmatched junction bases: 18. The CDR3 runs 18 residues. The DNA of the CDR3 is TGCGCCAGCAGCTTGGGGACTTCGTCTAGCGGAGGTGACGGTGAGCAGTTCTTC. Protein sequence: CASSLGTSSSGGDGEQFF.

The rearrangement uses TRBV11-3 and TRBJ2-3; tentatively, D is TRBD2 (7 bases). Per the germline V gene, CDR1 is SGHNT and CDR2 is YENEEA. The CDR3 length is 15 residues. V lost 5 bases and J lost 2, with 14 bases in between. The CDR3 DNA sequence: TGTGCCAGCAGCCCGAGAGGGGGGGACACAGATACGCAGTATTTT. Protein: CASSPRGGDTDTQYF.

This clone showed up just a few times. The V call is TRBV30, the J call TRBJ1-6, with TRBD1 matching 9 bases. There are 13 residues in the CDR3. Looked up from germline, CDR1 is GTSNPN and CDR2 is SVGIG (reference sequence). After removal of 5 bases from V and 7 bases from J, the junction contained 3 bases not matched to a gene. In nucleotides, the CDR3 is TGTGCCTGGGGGGGGACAGGGAATTCACCCCTCCACTTT. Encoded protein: CAWGGTGNSPLHF.

CDR3 residues: CASSYTWGGFSNQPQHF. The CDR3 DNA is TGTGCCAGCAGTTACACTTGGGGGGGTTTTAGCAATCAGCCCCAGCATTTT. The rearrangement uses TRBV6-2 or TRBV6-3 and TRBJ1-5; weak D call: TRBD1 (5 bases). The CDR3 consists of 17 residues. The germline CDR1 and CDR2 sequences are MNHEY and SVGEGT. Trimming took 2 bases from V and 0 from J, leaving 14 bases between them.

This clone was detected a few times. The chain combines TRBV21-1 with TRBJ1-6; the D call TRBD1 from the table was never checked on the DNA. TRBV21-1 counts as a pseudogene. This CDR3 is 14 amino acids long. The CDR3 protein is CAILPGQGLSPLHF. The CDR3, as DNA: TGTGCCATCCTTCCGGGACAGGGGCTTTCACCCCTCCACTTT.

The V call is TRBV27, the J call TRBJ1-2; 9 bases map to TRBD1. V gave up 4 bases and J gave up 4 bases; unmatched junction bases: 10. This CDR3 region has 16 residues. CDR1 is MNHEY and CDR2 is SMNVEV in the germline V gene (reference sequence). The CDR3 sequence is CASSSNAGQGGYGYTF. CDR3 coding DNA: TGTGCCAGCAGTTCCAACGCGGGACAGGGTGGCTATGGCTACACCTTC.

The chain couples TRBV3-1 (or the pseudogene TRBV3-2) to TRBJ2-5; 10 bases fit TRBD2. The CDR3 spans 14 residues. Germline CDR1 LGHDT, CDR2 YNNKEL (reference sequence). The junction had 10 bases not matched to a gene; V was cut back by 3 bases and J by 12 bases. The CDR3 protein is CASSQLASGGAEYF. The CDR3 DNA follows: TGTGCCAGCAGCCAGCTCGCCAGCGGGGGGGCCGAGTACTTC.

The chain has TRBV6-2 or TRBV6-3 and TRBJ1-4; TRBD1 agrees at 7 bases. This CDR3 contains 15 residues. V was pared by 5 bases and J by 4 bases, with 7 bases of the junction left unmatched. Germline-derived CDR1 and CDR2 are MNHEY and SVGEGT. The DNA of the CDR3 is TGTGCCAGCAGTGCCTTCGGGACAGATAATGAAAAACTGTTTTTT. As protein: CASSAFGTDNEKLFF.

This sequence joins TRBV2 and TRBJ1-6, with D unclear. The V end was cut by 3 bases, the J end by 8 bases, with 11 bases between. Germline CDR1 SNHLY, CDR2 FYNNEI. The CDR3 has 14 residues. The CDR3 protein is CASSDKRWDSPLHF. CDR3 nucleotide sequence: TGTGCCAGCAGTGACAAGAGGTGGGATTCACCCCTCCACTTT.

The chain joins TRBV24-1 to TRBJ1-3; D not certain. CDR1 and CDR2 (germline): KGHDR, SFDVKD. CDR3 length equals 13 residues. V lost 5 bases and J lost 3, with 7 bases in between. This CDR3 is CATSGADGNTIYF. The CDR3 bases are TGTGCCACCAGTGGGGCAGATGGAAACACCATATATTTT.

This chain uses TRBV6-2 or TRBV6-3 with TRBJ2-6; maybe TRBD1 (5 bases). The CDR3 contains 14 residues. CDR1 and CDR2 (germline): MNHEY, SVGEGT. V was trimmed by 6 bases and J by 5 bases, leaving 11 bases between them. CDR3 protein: CASSSDTRANVLTF. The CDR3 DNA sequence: TGTGCCAGCAGCTCGGACACTAGGGCCAACGTCCTGACTTTC.

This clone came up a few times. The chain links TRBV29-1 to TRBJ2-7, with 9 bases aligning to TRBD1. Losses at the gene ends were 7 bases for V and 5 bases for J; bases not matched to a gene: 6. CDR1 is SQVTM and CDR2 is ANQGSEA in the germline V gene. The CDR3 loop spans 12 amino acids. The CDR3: CSARQGGNEQYF. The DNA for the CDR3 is TGCAGCGCCAGACAGGGGGGGAACGAGCAGTACTTC.

CDR3 loop: CASSIDREAFF. DNA for the CDR3: TGTGCCAGCAGCATAGACAGAGAAGCTTTCTTT. The J gene is TRBJ1-1, the V gene TRBV12-3 or TRBV12-4; a weak D match, TRBD1 (5 bases). V lost 6 bases, J lost 8 bases, and 10 bases lay in between. The CDR3 spans 11 residues.

Here the CDR3 DNA reads TGTGCCAGCAGCCCGGAGGGCAGTTCAAGCTCCTACAATGAGCAGTTCTTC. Encoded protein: CASSPEGSSSSYNEQFF. The rearrangement links TRBV5-4 to TRBJ2-1, with a weak D call TRBD2 (6 bases). The CDR3 runs to 17 residues. CDR1 SGHNT and CDR2 YYREEE come from the germline V gene (reference sequence). With 4 bases removed from V and 0 bases from J, the gap between germline ends came to 17 bases.

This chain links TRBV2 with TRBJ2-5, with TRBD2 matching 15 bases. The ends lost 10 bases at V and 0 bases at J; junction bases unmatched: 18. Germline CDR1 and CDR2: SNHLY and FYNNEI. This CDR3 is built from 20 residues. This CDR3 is CAIQGMGLAGGGRYQETQYF. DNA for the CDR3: TGTGCCATCCAAGGAATGGGACTAGCGGGGGGAGGACGGTACCAAGAGACCCAGTACTTC.

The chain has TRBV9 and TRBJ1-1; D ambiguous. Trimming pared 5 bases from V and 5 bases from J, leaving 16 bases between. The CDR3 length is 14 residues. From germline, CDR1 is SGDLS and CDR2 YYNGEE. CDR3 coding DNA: TGTGCCAGCAGTGGGCTAGGGAGGACGACTGAAGCTTTCTTT. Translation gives CASSGLGRTTEAFF. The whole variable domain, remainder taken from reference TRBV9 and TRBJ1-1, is DSGVTQTPKHLITATGQRVTLRCSPRSGDLSVYWYQQSLDQGLQFLIQYYNGEERAKGNILERFSAQQFPDLHSELNLSSLELGDSALYFCASSGLGRTTEAFFGQGTRLTVV.

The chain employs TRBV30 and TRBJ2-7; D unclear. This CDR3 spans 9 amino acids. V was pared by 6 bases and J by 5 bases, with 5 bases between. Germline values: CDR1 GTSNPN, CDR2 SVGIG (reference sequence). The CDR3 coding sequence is TGTGCCTGTTCCGACGAGCAGTACTTC. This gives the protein CACSDEQYF.

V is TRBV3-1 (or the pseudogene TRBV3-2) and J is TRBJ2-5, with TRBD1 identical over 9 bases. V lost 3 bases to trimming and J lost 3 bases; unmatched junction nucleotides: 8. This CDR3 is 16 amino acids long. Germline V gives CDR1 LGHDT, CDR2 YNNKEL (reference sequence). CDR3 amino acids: CASSHGQGFGEETQYF. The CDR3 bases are TGTGCCAGCAGCCACGGACAGGGGTTTGGGGAAGAGACCCAGTACTTC.

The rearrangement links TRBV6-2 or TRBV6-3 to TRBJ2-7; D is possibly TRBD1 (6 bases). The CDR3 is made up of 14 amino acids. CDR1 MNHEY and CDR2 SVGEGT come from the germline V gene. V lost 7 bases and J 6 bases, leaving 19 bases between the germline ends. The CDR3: CASTPPDRSGEQYF. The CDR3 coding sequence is TGTGCCAGCACCCCCCCCGACAGGTCAGGCGAGCAGTACTTC.

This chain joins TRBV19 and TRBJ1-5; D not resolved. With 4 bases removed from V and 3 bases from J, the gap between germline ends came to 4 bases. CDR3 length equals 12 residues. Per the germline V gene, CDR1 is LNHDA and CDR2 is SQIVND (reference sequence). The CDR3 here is CASSTLNQPQHF. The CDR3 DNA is TGTGCCAGTAGTACTCTCAATCAGCCCCAGCATTTT. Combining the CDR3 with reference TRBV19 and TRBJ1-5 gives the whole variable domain DGGITQSPKYLFRKEGQNVTLSCEQNLNHDAMYWYRQDPGQGLRLIYYSQIVNDFQKGDIAEGYSVSREKKESFPLTVTSAQKNPTAFYLCASSTLNQPQHFGDGTRLSIL.

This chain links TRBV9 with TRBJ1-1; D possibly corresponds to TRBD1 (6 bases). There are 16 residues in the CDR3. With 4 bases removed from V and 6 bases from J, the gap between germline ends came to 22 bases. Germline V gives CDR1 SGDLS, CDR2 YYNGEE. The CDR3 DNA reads TGTGCCAGCAGCCCCCGGACAGAGAGCAGAGGGTCTGAAGCTTTCTTT. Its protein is CASSPRTESRGSEAFF.

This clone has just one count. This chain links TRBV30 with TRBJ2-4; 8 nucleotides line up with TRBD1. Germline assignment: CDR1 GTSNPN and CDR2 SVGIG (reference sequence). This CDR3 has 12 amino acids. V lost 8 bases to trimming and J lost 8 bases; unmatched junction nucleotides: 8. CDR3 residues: CAGQGWGDIQYF. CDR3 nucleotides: TGTGCCGGACAGGGTTGGGGAGACATTCAGTACTTC. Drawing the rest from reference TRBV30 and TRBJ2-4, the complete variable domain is SQTIHQWPATLVQPVGSPLSLECTVEGTSNPNLYWYRQAAGRGLQLLFYSVGIGQISSEVPQNLSASRPQDRQFILSSKKLLLSDSGFYLCAGQGWGDIQYFGAGTRLSVL.